This T cell receptor (beta chain) was obtained from a study of T cell repertoires in cytomegalovirus infection. Across the whole study: Based on public TCR beta signatures, there were indications of CMV infection and of a matching HLA type. The study's findings and limits: Predominance within the ex vivo response was attributable to HLA-C-restricted CMV-specific TCR beta clonotypes.

Comments on this clonotype: No antigen is known for it.

Via MiXCR, TCRdb re-called the reads, giving one row per CDR3 protein. Found here are around 570,000 distinct CDR3 sequences, about 40% of them singletons; the top ten hold around 48%. CDR3 length equals 11 residues. CDR1 and CDR2 (germline): MNHEY, SVGEGT. Trimming left V 5 bases short and J 12 bases short, with 11 bases between. The sequenced sample was cultured PBMCs, obtained from culture after CMV antigen stimulation. This receptor was identified in a human donor in good health (CMV status not recorded). Some clones in this sample may be carry-over from other donors' samples. V usage is TRBV6-2 or TRBV6-3 and J usage is TRBJ2-1; D is possibly TRBD1 (7 bases). The CDR3: CASSRQGGQFF. CDR3 in DNA: TGTGCCAGCAGTCGGCAGGGGGGGCAGTTCTTC.